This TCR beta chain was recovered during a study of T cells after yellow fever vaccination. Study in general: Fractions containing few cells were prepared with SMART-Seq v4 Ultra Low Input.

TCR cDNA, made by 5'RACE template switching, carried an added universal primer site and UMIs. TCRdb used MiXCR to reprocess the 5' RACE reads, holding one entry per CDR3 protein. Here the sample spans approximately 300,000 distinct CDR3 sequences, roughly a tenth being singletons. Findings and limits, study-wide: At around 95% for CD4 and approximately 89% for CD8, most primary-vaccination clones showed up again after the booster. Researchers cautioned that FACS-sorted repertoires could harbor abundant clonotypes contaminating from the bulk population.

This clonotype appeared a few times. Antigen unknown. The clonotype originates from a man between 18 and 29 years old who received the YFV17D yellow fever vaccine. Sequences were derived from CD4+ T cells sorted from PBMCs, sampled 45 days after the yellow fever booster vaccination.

The CDR3 is CASSLLAIQETQYF. The CDR3 coding sequence is TGCGCCAGCAGCTTGTTGGCTATCCAAGAGACCCAGTACTTC. This chain joins TRBV5-1 and TRBJ2-5, with D unclear. The V and J ends lost 1 base and 1 base respectively, with 8 bases between them. Germline V lookup: CDR1 SGHRS, CDR2 YFSETQ. This CDR3 is built from 14 residues.